The clone carrying this T cell receptor beta chain was seen a handful of times. The antigen is undetermined. The data stem from a study of cytomegalovirus exposure and HLA in healthy donors. Overall study results and limits: The study listed approximately 160 cytomegalovirus-associated TCR beta chains. In vitro work confirmed that a few CMV-associated chains recognize CMV antigens.

This CDR3 has 15 amino acids. Trimming cost V 3 bases and J 9 bases; bases outside gene matches: 11. The V gene's germline CDR1 is SGHVS and CDR2 FQNEAQ. The PCR was carried out with 60 Vbeta primers and 13 Jbeta primers. This table comes from immunoSEQ multiplex PCR, and its TCRdb copy is limited to in-frame clones, with some not included. The sample records 150,000 to 200,000 clones, around 80% being singletons. Sequencing used PBMCs. This chain joins TRBV7-8 and TRBJ2-1; 7 nucleotides line up with TRBD2. The clonotype comes from a young woman in good health and CMV-seropositive. The CDR3 region has the DNA TGTGCCAGCAGCTTTCTTATCGGGAGGAGCGGTGAGCAGTTCTTC. Translating gives CASSFLIGRSGEQFF.